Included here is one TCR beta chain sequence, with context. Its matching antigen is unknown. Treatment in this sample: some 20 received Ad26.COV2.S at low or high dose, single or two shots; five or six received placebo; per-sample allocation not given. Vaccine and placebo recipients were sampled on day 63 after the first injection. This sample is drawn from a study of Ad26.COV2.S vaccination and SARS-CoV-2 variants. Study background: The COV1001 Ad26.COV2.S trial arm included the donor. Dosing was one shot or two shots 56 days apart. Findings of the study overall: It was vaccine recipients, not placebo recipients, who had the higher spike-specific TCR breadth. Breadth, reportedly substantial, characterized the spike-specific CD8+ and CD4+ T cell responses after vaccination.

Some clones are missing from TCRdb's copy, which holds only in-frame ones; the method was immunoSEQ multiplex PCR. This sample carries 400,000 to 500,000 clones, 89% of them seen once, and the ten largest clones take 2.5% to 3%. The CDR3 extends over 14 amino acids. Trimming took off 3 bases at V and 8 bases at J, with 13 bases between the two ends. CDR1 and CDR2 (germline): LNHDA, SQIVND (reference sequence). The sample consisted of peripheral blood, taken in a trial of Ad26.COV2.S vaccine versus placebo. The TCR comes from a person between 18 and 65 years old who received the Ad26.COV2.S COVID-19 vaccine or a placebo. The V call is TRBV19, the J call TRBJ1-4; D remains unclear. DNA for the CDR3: TGTGCCAGTAGTATGAGATCGGACGGCGAAAAACTGTTTTTT. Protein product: CASSMRSDGEKLFF.